These 11 T cell receptor beta chains came from one sample sequenced in a study of identical twins. TCRdb re-called the 5' RACE reads through MiXCR, storing one row per CDR3 protein. Found here are about 730,000 distinct CDR3 sequences, approximately 22% of them singletons; the top ten hold approximately 4.3%. These same data were also listed under a study on T cells expressing NK-cell markers.

Sequencing used PBMCs. These receptors came from a woman between 18 and 30 years old in good health.

The gene calls are TRBV5-1 and TRBJ1-1; D is unresolved. Germline values: CDR1 SGHRS, CDR2 YFSETQ. This CDR3 spans 13 amino acids. Trimming pared 2 bases from V and 5 bases from J, leaving 10 bases between. CDR3 nucleotides: TGCGCCAGCAGCTTCTTGACAAGGACTGAAGCTTTCTTT. Translated: CASSFLTRTEAFF.

This clonotype was seen at least ten times. The chain joins TRBV5-1 to TRBJ2-1; either TRBD1 or TRBD2 may fit D (5 bases each). Germline V lookup: CDR1 SGHRS, CDR2 YFSETQ. V was clipped by 2 bases and J by 0 bases, with 9 bases between them. CDR3 length: 15 residues. The CDR3 loop is CASSFGTPSYNEQFF. CDR3 coding DNA: TGCGCCAGCAGCTTCGGGACCCCCTCCTACAATGAGCAGTTCTTC.

The chain couples TRBV30 to TRBJ1-1; 7 positions match TRBD1. In germline, CDR1 is GTSNPN, CDR2 SVGIG (reference sequence). V trimming: 5 bases; J trimming: 7 bases; junction bases outside the gene matches: 4. The CDR3 consists of 11 residues. CDR3 bases: TGTGCCTGGGGACGACAGGGTGAAGCTTTCTTT. The encoded protein is CAWGRQGEAFF. Full variable domain (outside the CDR3, taken from reference TRBV30 and TRBJ1-1): SQTIHQWPATLVQPVGSPLSLECTVEGTSNPNLYWYRQAAGRGLQLLFYSVGIGQISSEVPQNLSASRPQDRQFILSSKKLLLSDSGFYLCAWGRQGEAFFGQGTRLTVV.

This clonotype was seen at least ten times. This chain joins TRBV20-1 and TRBJ2-4; D may be TRBD1 (5 bases). This CDR3 is built from 15 residues. Germline CDR1 is DFQATT and CDR2 is SNEGSKA (reference sequence). V was trimmed by 6 bases and J by 0 bases, leaving 15 bases between them. CDR3 sequence: CSAKDSSLAKNIQYF. In DNA form, the CDR3 reads TGCAGTGCAAAAGACAGTTCCCTAGCCAAAAACATTCAGTACTTC.

The rearrangement links TRBV10-3 to TRBJ1-2; D is ambiguous. CDR3 size: 12 residues. Germline V gene data show CDR1 as ENHRY and CDR2 as SYGVKD. With 7 bases removed from V and 2 bases from J, the gap between germline ends came to 8 bases. The CDR3 is CAITAGNYGYTF. The DNA for the CDR3 is TGTGCCATCACCGCCGGGAACTATGGCTACACCTTC.

This clonotype has just a few counts. The rearrangement links TRBV5-1 to TRBJ1-2, with D perhaps TRBD1 (6 bases). CDR3 size: 16 residues. Trimming removed 4 bases at V and 5 bases at J, with 21 bases between. Looked up from germline, CDR1 is SGHRS and CDR2 is YFSETQ. CDR3 region: CASSGAYRDGTYGYTF. In DNA form, the CDR3 reads TGCGCCAGCAGCGGGGCCTACAGGGACGGGACTTATGGCTACACCTTC.

As to this clonotype: This sequence may be a read error, since a much larger clone differs from it by one base. The chain couples TRBV12-3 or TRBV12-4 to TRBJ2-2; either TRBD1 or TRBD2 may fit D (5 bases each). The CDR3 totals 14 residues. CDR3 DNA sequence: TGTGCCAGCAGCCTCGGGACCACCACCGAGGAGCTGTTTTTT. This encodes CASSLGTTTEELFF.

The rearrangement joins TRBV6-5 to TRBJ2-7, with D hard to call. With 2 bases removed from V and 4 bases from J, the gap between germline ends came to 9 bases. The V gene's germline CDR1 is MNHEY and CDR2 SVGAGI. The CDR3 totals 13 residues. The CDR3 coding sequence is TGTGCCAGCAGTTACACTTACTCGTACGAGCAGTACTTC. Amino acids: CASSYTYSYEQYF.

V is TRBV4-1 and J is TRBJ2-5; the D call may be TRBD1 or TRBD2 (5 bases each). The CDR3 loop spans 15 amino acids. V lost 4 bases and J 1 base, leaving 13 bases between the germline ends. The V gene's germline CDR1 is MGHRA and CDR2 YSYEKL. CDR3 sequence: CASSPSGTGQETQYF. CDR3 bases: TGCGCCAGCAGCCCTAGTGGGACGGGCCAAGAGACCCAGTACTTC.

A few counts support this clonotype. This sequence joins TRBV10-3 and TRBJ2-5; perhaps D is TRBD1 or TRBD2 (5 bases each). Per germline, CDR1 ENHRY and CDR2 SYGVKD. The V and J ends lost 3 bases and 5 bases respectively, with 7 bases between them. The CDR3 loop spans 12 amino acids. The CDR3 nucleotides are TGTGCCATCAGTGAAAGGGACGAGACCCAGTACTTC. Translated, it gives CAISERDETQYF.

The genes are TRBV5-1 and TRBJ2-2; 8 bases match TRBD2. Germline CDR1 and CDR2: SGHRS and YFSETQ. This CDR3 contains 15 residues. V shed 0 bases and J 12 bases; nucleotides not matched to a gene: 10. DNA of the CDR3: TGCGCCAGCAGCTTGGTTCCAGCGGGGGCGGGGAAGCTGTTTTTT. Amino acid sequence: CASSLVPAGAGKLFF. Full variable domain (missing parts from reference TRBV5-1 and TRBJ2-2): KAGVTQTPRYLIKTRGQQVTLSCSPISGHRSVSWYQQTPGQGLQFLFEYFSETQRNKGNFPGRFSGRQFSNSRSEMNVSTLELGDSALYLCASSLVPAGAGKLFFGEGSRLTVL.